The entry that follows covers one T cell receptor beta chain sequence. The data were obtained in a study of blood T cell repertoires in COVID-19. Study in general: Samples came from the United States, Italy and Spain, spanning acute and convalescent COVID-19. Nucleic acid was either cDNA or gDNA, and it came from T cells, B-cell-depleted T cells, or PBMCs.

The CDR3 extends over 15 amino acids. The germline V gene encodes CDR1 MNHEY and CDR2 SMNVEV (reference sequence). J lost 1 base, V lost 5 bases, and 3 bases had no gene match. In the authors' workflow: It was from reference gene primer amplification that nucleated cell counts were estimated. This table comes from immunoSEQ multiplex PCR, and its TCRdb copy is limited to in-frame clones, with some not included. The V and J calls and clone size were taken over from that table, and D and trimming were inferred from the DNA. The sample holds 100,000 to 150,000 clones, about 88% seen once. This TCR came from a woman aged 80 or over with acute or convalescent COVID-19. What was sequenced was peripheral blood. The rearrangement uses TRBV27 and TRBJ2-3; 10 nucleotides line up with TRBD2. The CDR3 here is CASSRTSGGTDTQYF. CDR3 DNA: TGTGCCAGCAGTCGGACTAGCGGAGGCACAGATACGCAGTATTTT.